This record covers a single T cell receptor (beta chain). Germline assignment: CDR1 KGHSH and CDR2 LQKENI. With 3 bases clipped from V and 2 bases from J, the junction kept 10 bases outside the gene matches. The CDR3 covers 18 residues. The data belong to a study of blood T cells in healthy people across ages. Then a second PCR, running roughly 7 to 11 cycles, was carried out with a sample-barcoded 5' primer and a J-beta primer mix. Using its own MiXCR run on the 5' RACE reads, TCRdb lists one record per CDR3 protein. The table shows 920,000 or so distinct CDR3 sequences, with 45% occurring only once. The total RNA that was extracted per sample amounted to at least 5.5 micrograms.

The clonotype originates from a woman aged 55-69 years in good health. Sequencing was carried out using blood. The gene calls are TRBV18 and TRBJ2-5; TRBD2 aligns across 12 bases. The CDR3 coding sequence is TGTGCCAGCTCACCGCGGCCTAGCGGGAGGGCCGGTCAAGAGACCCAGTACTTC. This encodes CASSPRPSGRAGQETQYF.